This record covers a single T cell receptor (beta chain). Antigen unknown. This sample is part of a study of TIL therapy for anti-PD-1-resistant metastatic lung cancer. General study findings and limits: TIL cultures after expansion showed higher clonality and lower diversity than baseline tumor (median 6% vs 31%). Many TIL product clones were absent from baseline tumor, suggesting clonal contraction.

Time point of the sample: pre-treatment sample, taken before nivolumab and TIL therapy. The tumor samples were excised metastases, mostly pleural nodules or supraclavicular lymph nodes. The immunoSEQ assay was v3. Sequencing depth was 1.5 million to 2 million read pairs for survey level, roughly 4.5-6.5 million for deep. The method was immunoSEQ multiplex PCR; TCRdb's version includes in-frame clones alone and lacks a portion of them. The sample has approximately 97,000 clones, under 70% seen once; the top ten hold roughly 9.7%. The germline gives CDR1 LGHDT, CDR2 YNNKEL (reference sequence). Deletions cut 4 bases from V and 7 bases from J, with 26 bases between. The CDR3 sequence is 18 residues long.

V gene TRBV3-1 (or the pseudogene TRBV3-2) combines with J gene TRBJ1-3; D remains unclear. Source: tumor tissue, taken at baseline. This clonotype was obtained from a person between 25 and 79 years old with non-small cell lung cancer. CDR3: CASSRVFEGRSVGNTIYF. In nucleotides, the CDR3 is TGTGCCAGCAGCCGGGTTTTTGAGGGCAGGTCTGTCGGCAACACCATATATTTT.